This passage covers 24 T cell receptor beta chains from one sample sequenced in a study of low-dose radiotherapy and immunotherapy resistance in tumors. Time point defined: after trial treatment. Regarding treatment: LDRT plus nivolumab, ipilimumab, low-dose cyclophosphamide and aspirin (RACIN trial). Both a constant-region primer and a V-primer adapter served to amplify TCRs across around 20 PCR cycles. TCRdb used MiXCR to reprocess the reads, holding one entry per CDR3 protein. The profile shows approximately 52,000 distinct CDR3 sequences, roughly 33% of them singletons. Material: PBMCs, obtained after low-dose radiotherapy plus immunotherapy. The receptors were sampled from a male donor with rectosigmoid adenocarcinoma.

This clonotype has a handful of counts. The chain couples TRBV12-3 or TRBV12-4 to TRBJ2-3; 13 nucleotides align to TRBD2. CDR3 size: 17 residues. Trimming removed 5 bases from V and 4 bases from J; junction bases left unmatched: 9. The CDR3 region has the DNA TGTGCCAGCAGTCCGGGGACTAGCGGGGCCAGGGCAGATACGCAGTATTTT. Translation: CASSPGTSGARADTQYF.

V gene TRBV19 combines with J gene TRBJ2-3, with 7 positions matching TRBD2. CDR1 LNHDA and CDR2 SQIVND come from the germline V gene (reference sequence). Trimming cost V 5 bases and J 4 bases; bases outside gene matches: 12. The CDR3 runs 16 residues. The chain's CDR3 is CASSPILGRGPDTQYF. The CDR3 region has the DNA TGTGCCAGTAGTCCGATCCTGGGGAGGGGCCCAGATACGCAGTATTTT.

This clonotype was recorded at least ten times. The chain couples TRBV6-4 to TRBJ2-1, with 8 bases matching TRBD2. Per the germline V gene, CDR1 is MRHNA and CDR2 is SNTAGT. The trim removed 8 bases at V and 8 bases at J, leaving 11 bases unmatched. CDR3 length equals 14 residues. The DNA of the CDR3 is TGTGCCAGCGGTGGCGGGAGGCCCGTATATGAGCAGTTCTTC. Translation: CASGGGRPVYEQFF.

As for this clonotype: One end of the junction does not line up with germline, which may come from a read error. J is TRBJ2-7 and V is TRBV2; D possibly corresponds to TRBD2 (6 bases). Germline values: CDR1 SNHLY, CDR2 FYNNEI. The length of the CDR3 is 14 residues. CDR3 amino acids: CVSSLTGSSYEQYF. The CDR3 coding sequence is TGTGTCAGCAGCTTGACCGGGAGCTCCTACGAGCAGTACTTC.

The V and J genes are TRBV7-9 and TRBJ2-7; D possibly corresponds to TRBD1 (6 bases). The CDR3 length is 12 residues. Deletions cut 4 bases from V and 6 bases from J, with 10 bases between. The germline V gene encodes CDR1 SEHNR and CDR2 FQNEAQ (reference sequence). As DNA, the CDR3 is TGTGCCAGCAGCTCAACAGGGCGCGAGCAGTACTTC. Its translation is CASSSTGREQYF.

A single count supports this clonotype. A far larger clone is one nucleotide away, so this likely arose from a read error. This CDR3 is missing its conserved last phenylalanine or tryptophan, likely due to a read error. The rearrangement joins TRBV5-3 to TRBJ2-6, with no clear D. TRBV5-3 counts as an open reading frame of uncertain function. This CDR3 has 13 amino acids. The CDR3: CASSSGSPNVLTV. DNA of the CDR3: TGCGCCAGCAGCTCTGGTTCCCCCAACGTCCTGACTGTC.

This clonotype has only one observation. This chain joins TRBV5-1 and TRBJ2-3, with a weak D call TRBD1 (6 bases). CDR1 is SGHRS, CDR2 YFSETQ, per germline. The CDR3 loop spans 14 amino acids. V was trimmed by 2 bases and J by 1 base, leaving 8 bases between them. CDR3 region: CASSLRQGTDTQYF. The CDR3 region has the DNA TGCGCCAGCAGCTTACGACAGGGCACAGATACGCAGTATTTT.

This clonotype came up many times. This chain links TRBV29-1 with TRBJ2-7; D not resolved. Germline V lookup: CDR1 SQVTM, CDR2 ANQGSEA. This CDR3 has 12 amino acids. Deletions cut 4 bases from V and 0 bases from J, with 7 bases between. CDR3 loop: CSVVLTSYEQYF. The CDR3 DNA reads TGCAGCGTTGTGCTGACCTCCTACGAGCAGTACTTC.

This clonotype was recorded at least ten times. The rearrangement uses TRBV5-1 and TRBJ2-3; D is possibly TRBD1 (5 bases). The CDR3 covers 15 residues. Germline-derived CDR1 and CDR2 are SGHRS and YFSETQ. V lost 0 bases and J lost 3, with 11 bases in between. The CDR3 sequence: CASSLAAGKTDTQYF. CDR3 nucleotide sequence: TGCGCCAGCAGCTTGGCGGCAGGGAAGACAGATACGCAGTATTTT.

This clonotype has a count of ten or more. The CDR3 coding sequence is TGTGCCAGCAGCTTGGGAGCACTGATCACCGGGGAGCTGTTTTTT. Protein sequence: CASSLGALITGELFF. This chain connects TRBV5-8 to TRBJ2-2, with unresolved D. V was clipped by 0 bases and J by 4 bases, with 10 bases between them. Germline CDR1 reads SGHTS; CDR2 reads YDEGEE. The CDR3 totals 15 residues.

This clonotype appeared many times. The chain carries TRBV10-1 and TRBJ2-1; 7 bases match TRBD2. The trim removed 2 bases at V and 6 bases at J, leaving 4 bases unmatched. Germline CDR1 and CDR2: WNHNN and SYGVQD (reference sequence). This CDR3 contains 14 residues. CDR3 in amino acids: CASSEGTTRNEQFF. The CDR3 DNA sequence: TGCGCCAGCAGTGAGGGGACTACCCGCAATGAGCAGTTCTTC.

The CDR3 bases are TGTGCCAGCAGTTACGCGGGACCGCGCGGAACAGATACGCAGTATTTT. Amino acids: CASSYAGPRGTDTQYF. The genes are TRBV6-5 and TRBJ2-3; possibly TRBD2 for D (6 bases). Germline CDR1 MNHEY, CDR2 SVGAGI. The germline V and J ends were trimmed by 2 bases and 3 bases, with 15 bases remaining between them. This CDR3 is 16 amino acids long.

Ten or more counts support this clonotype. The rearrangement links TRBV28 to TRBJ2-1; TRBD2 matches 14 bases. The CDR3 is 18 amino acids. With 8 bases clipped from V and 0 bases from J, the junction kept 9 bases outside the gene matches. Per the germline V gene, CDR1 is MDHEN and CDR2 is SYDVKM. Here the CDR3 reads CASLGLAGARSSYNEQFF. The DNA of the CDR3 is TGTGCCAGCTTGGGACTAGCGGGGGCCCGCAGCTCCTACAATGAGCAGTTCTTC.

This clonotype was detected many times. The rearrangement uses TRBV28 and TRBJ2-2, with a possible D match to TRBD1 (6 bases). This CDR3 region has 14 residues. Germline lookup yields CDR1 MDHEN and CDR2 SYDVKM. Trimming pared 3 bases from V and 2 bases from J, leaving 7 bases between. The CDR3 sequence is CASSFRGNTGELFF. The CDR3 DNA reads TGTGCCAGCAGTTTCAGGGGTAACACCGGGGAGCTGTTTTTT.

In this sample, this clonotype turned up once. Since a far larger clone is one base different, this is likely a read error. J is TRBJ1-1 and V is TRBV2; 7 bases are shared with TRBD1. Germline assignment: CDR1 SNHLY and CDR2 FYNNEI. Germline trimming cut 6 bases from V and 4 bases from J; bases unmatched to any gene: 14. The CDR3 has 16 amino acids. CDR3 sequence reads: CASSSRGQRIVTEAFF. The CDR3 nucleotides are TGTGCCAGCAGCTCCCGGGGACAGCGCATAGTCACTGAAGCTTTCTTT.

In its sample, this clonotype was seen once. The gene calls are TRBV6-2 or TRBV6-3 and TRBJ1-2; D might be TRBD1 (5 bases). This CDR3 comprises 14 residues. Looked up from germline, CDR1 is MNHEY and CDR2 is SVGEGT. Trimming took 5 bases from V and 2 from J, leaving 12 bases between them. The CDR3 DNA sequence: TGTGCCAGCAGTGAAAACCAGGGAAACTATGGCTACACCTTC. This sequence encodes CASSENQGNYGYTF.

This clonotype has just a few counts. This chain links TRBV3-1 with TRBJ2-3; 8 positions match TRBD2. In germline, CDR1 is LGHDT, CDR2 YNNKEL (reference sequence). The V and J ends lost 4 bases and 5 bases, in that order; junction bases with no gene match: 8. CDR3 length: 15 residues. CDR3 amino acids: CASSPLGAGGDTQYF. CDR3 DNA: TGTGCCAGCAGCCCGTTGGGGGCGGGAGGAGATACGCAGTATTTT.

This chain uses TRBV6-1 with TRBJ1-5, with D maybe TRBD1 (5 bases). Germline V gene data show CDR1 as MNHNS and CDR2 as SASEGT. The CDR3 loop spans 13 amino acids. The V and J ends lost 3 bases and 4 bases respectively, with 7 bases between them. This CDR3 reads CASSEGVNQPQHF. The DNA for the CDR3 is TGTGCCAGCAGTGAGGGGGTGAATCAGCCCCAGCATTTT.

The chain is built from TRBV20-1 and TRBJ2-1; D is unresolved. Trimming took 5 bases from V and 8 from J, leaving 13 bases between them. The CDR3 contains 12 residues. Germline CDR1 reads DFQATT; CDR2 reads SNEGSKA (reference sequence). The CDR3 spells CSALGRSDEQFF. The CDR3 nucleotides are TGCAGTGCTTTAGGGCGGTCCGATGAGCAGTTCTTC.

This clonotype has at least ten counts. The chain combines TRBV20-1 with TRBJ2-1; unclear D gene. CDR3 length: 15 residues. V lost 5 bases, J lost 0 bases, and 14 bases lay in between. Per the germline V gene, CDR1 is DFQATT and CDR2 is SNEGSKA (reference sequence). CDR3 sequence (DNA): TGCAGTGCTGCTCCAGCGTGGAGCTCCTACAATGAGCAGTTCTTC. Encoded protein: CSAAPAWSSYNEQFF.

The chain uses TRBV7-8 and TRBJ1-2; D is perhaps TRBD1 (6 bases). This CDR3 contains 17 residues. Per germline, CDR1 SGHVS and CDR2 FQNEAQ. Trimming stripped 5 bases from V and 3 bases from J, with 22 bases between. In DNA, the CDR3 is TGTGCCAGCAGCCCCACGGGGTCTACAGGGTCCCACTATGGCTACACCTTC. Translated, it gives CASSPTGSTGSHYGYTF.

The rearrangement links TRBV9 to TRBJ1-1; no clear D gene. The CDR3 loop spans 12 amino acids. V was cut by 4 bases and J by 8 bases, with 12 bases left in between. The germline V gene has CDR1 SGDLS and CDR2 YYNGEE. As DNA, the CDR3 is TGTGCCAGCAGCTCAGTTGGCCTAGAAGCTTTCTTT. It yields the protein CASSSVGLEAFF.

The sample holds many counts of this clonotype. V is TRBV7-2 and J is TRBJ2-5, with TRBD1 matching 10 bases. The CDR3 is made up of 16 amino acids. Losses at the gene ends were 5 bases for V and 6 bases for J; bases not matched to a gene: 12. Germline V gives CDR1 SGHTA, CDR2 FQGNSA. CDR3 in DNA: TGTGCCAGCAGCGCAGGACCCGGGACAGGGGTGAAGACCCAGTACTTC. It specifies CASSAGPGTGVKTQYF.

This clonotype was detected many times. The chain employs TRBV28 and TRBJ2-1, with TRBD2 matching over 15 bases. The CDR3 spans 20 residues. J lost 9 bases, V lost 6 bases, and 21 bases had no gene match. Germline V lookup: CDR1 MDHEN, CDR2 SYDVKM. The CDR3 DNA reads TGTGCCAGCAGCCTTCACGGGACTAGCGGGAGGATTGTCGGGTTCGGTGAGCAGTTCTTC. Amino acids: CASSLHGTSGRIVGFGEQFF.